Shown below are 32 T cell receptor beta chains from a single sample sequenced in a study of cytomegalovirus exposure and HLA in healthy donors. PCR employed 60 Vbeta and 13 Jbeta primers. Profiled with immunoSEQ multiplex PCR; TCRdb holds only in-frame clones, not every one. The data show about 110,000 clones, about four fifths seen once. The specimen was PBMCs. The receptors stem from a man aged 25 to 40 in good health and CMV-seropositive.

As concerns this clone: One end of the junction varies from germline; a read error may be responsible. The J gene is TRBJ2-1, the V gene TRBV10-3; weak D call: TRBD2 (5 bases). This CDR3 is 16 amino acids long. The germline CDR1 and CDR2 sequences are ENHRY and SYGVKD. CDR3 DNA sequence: TGTGCCAGCAGTTACTACGCTGGGAGCTCCTACAATGAGCAGTTCTTC. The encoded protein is CASSYYAGSSYNEQFF.

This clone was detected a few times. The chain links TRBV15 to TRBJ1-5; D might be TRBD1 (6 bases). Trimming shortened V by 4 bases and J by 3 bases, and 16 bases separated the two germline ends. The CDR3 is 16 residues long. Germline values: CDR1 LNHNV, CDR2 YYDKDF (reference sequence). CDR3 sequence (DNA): TGTGCCACCAGCAAATGGGGGCTTTTGAACAATCAGCCCCAGCATTTT. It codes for CATSKWGLLNNQPQHF.

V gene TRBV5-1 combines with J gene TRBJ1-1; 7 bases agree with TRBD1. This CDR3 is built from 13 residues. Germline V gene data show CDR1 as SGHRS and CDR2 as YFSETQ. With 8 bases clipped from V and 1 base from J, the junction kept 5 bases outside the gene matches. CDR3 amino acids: CASRTGTNTEAFF. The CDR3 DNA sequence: TGCGCCAGTAGGACAGGCACGAACACTGAAGCTTTCTTT. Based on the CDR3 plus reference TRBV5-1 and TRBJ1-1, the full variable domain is KAGVTQTPRYLIKTRGQQVTLSCSPISGHRSVSWYQQTPGQGLQFLFEYFSETQRNKGNFPGRFSGRQFSNSRSEMNVSTLELGDSALYLCASRTGTNTEAFFGQGTRLTVV.

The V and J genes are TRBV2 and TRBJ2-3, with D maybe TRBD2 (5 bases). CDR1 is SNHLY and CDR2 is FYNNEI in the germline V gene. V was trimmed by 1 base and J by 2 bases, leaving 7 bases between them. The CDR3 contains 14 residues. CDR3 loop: CASSEERATDTQYF. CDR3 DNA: TGTGCCAGCAGTGAAGAGAGGGCCACAGATACGCAGTATTTT. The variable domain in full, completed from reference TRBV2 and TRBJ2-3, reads EPEVTQTPSHQVTQMGQEVILRCVPISNHLYFYWYRQILGQKVEFLVSFYNNEISEKSEIFDDQFSVERPDGSNFTLKIRSTKLEDSAMYFCASSEERATDTQYFGPGTRLTVL.

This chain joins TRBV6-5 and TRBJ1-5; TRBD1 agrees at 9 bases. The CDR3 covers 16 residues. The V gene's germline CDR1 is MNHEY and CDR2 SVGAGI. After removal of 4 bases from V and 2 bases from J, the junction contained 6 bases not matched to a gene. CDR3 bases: TGTGCCAGCAGTTCCCGACAGGGGGACGGCAATCAGCCCCAGCATTTT. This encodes CASSSRQGDGNQPQHF.

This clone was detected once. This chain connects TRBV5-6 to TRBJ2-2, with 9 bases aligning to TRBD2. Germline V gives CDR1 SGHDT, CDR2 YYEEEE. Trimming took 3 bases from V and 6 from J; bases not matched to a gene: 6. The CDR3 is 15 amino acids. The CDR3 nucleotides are TGTGCCAGCAGCTCCCCGCGGGGGGGGGCCGGGGAGCTGTTTTTT. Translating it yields CASSSPRGGAGELFF.

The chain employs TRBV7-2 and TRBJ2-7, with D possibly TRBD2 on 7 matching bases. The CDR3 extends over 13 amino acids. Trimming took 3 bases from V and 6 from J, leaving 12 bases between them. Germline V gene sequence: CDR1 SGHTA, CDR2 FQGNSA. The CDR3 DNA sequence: TGTGCCAGCAGCTTTACAGGGAGGGGCGAGCAGTACTTC. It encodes CASSFTGRGEQYF.

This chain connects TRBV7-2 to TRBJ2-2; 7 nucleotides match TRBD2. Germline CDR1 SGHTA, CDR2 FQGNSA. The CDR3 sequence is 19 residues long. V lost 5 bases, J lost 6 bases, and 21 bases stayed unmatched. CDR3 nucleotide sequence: TGTGCCAGCAGCCAGCCACCCGTTTTGGGGCGGGAGTACCCCGGGGAGCTGTTTTTT. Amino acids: CASSQPPVLGREYPGELFF.

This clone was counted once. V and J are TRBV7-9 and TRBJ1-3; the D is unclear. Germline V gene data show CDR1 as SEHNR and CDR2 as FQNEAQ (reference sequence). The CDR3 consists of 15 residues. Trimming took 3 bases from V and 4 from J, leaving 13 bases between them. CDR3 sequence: CASSFPRRLGNTIYF. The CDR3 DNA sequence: TGTGCCAGCAGCTTCCCTAGACGCCTGGGAAACACCATATATTTT.

For the CDR3, the DNA is TGTGCCAGCAGTTATGGAGATAATCAGCCCCAGCATTTT. Amino acid sequence: CASSYGDNQPQHF. The chain couples TRBV6-5 to TRBJ1-5, with D unresolved. Trimming shortened V by 3 bases and J by 4 bases, and 7 bases separated the two germline ends. CDR1 and CDR2 (germline): MNHEY, SVGAGI. This CDR3 comprises 13 residues.

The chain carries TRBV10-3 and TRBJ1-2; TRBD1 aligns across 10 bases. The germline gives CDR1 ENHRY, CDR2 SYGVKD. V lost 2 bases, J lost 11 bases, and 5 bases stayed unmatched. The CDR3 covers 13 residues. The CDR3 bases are TGTGCCATCAGTGAGCGGGACAGGGGATCTTACACCTTC. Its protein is CAISERDRGSYTF.

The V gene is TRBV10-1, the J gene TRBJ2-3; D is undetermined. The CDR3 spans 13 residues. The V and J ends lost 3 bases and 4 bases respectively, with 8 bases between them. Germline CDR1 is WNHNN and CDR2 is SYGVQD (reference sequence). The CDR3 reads CASSEIAPDTQYF. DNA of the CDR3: TGCGCCAGCAGTGAAATAGCCCCAGATACGCAGTATTTT.

CDR3 in amino acids: CASSLDFMFNEQFF. The CDR3 DNA reads TGTGCCAGCAGCTTAGATTTTATGTTCAATGAGCAGTTCTTC. V is TRBV11-2 and J is TRBJ2-1; D gene ambiguous. CDR1 is SGHAT and CDR2 is FQNNGV in the germline V gene. This CDR3 region has 14 residues. Trimming took 0 bases from V and 6 from J, leaving 9 bases between them.

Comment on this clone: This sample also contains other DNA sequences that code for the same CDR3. The DNA of the CDR3 is TGCGCCAGCAACGTAGTATCTGGGCTTTCCACCGGGGAGCTGTTTTTT. Protein sequence: CASNVVSGLSTGELFF. The chain combines TRBV5-1 with TRBJ2-2, with D hard to call. Trimming stripped 6 bases from V and 4 bases from J, with 19 bases between. The germline gives CDR1 SGHRS, CDR2 YFSETQ. The CDR3 is 16 amino acids.

For the CDR3, the DNA is TGCGCCAGCAGCCCGGTGGCCGCGGGGACGAACACCGGGGAGCTGTTTTTT. This codes for CASSPVAAGTNTGELFF. The chain is built from TRBV5-1 and TRBJ2-2, with TRBD2 as a possible D gene (6 bases). The germline V and J ends were trimmed by 4 bases and 0 bases, with 16 bases remaining between them. The CDR3 runs to 17 residues. Germline V gives CDR1 SGHRS, CDR2 YFSETQ.

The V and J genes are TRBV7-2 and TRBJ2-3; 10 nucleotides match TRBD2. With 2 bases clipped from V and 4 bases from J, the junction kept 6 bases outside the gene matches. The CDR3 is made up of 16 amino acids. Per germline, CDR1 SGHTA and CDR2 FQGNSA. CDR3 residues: CASSLQSGGASDTQYF. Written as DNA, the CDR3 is TGTGCCAGCAGCTTACAAAGCGGGGGGGCCTCAGATACGCAGTATTTT. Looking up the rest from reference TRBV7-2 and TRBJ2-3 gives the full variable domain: GAGVSQSPSNKVTEKGKDVELRCDPISGHTALYWYRQSLGQGLEFLIYFQGNSAPDKSGLPSDRFSAERTGGSVSTLTIQRTQQEDSAVYLCASSLQSGGASDTQYFGPGTRLTVL.

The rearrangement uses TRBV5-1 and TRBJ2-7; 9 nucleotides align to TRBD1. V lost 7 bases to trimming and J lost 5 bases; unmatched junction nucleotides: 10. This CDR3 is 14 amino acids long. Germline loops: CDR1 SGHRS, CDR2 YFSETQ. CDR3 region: CASFRGTGMDEQYF. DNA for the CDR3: TGCGCCAGCTTTAGGGGGACAGGGATGGACGAGCAGTACTTC.

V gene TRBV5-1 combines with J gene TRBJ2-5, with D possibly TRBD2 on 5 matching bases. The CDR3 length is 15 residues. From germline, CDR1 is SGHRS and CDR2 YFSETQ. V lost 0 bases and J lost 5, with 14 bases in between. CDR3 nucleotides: TGCGCCAGCAGCTTGGATCCGGGAATCGCGGAGACCCAGTACTTC. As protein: CASSLDPGIAETQYF.

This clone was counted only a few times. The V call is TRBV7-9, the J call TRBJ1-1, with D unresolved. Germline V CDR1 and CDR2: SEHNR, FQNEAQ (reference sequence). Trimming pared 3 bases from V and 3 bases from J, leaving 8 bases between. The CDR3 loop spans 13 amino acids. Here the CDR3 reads CASSFARDTEAFF. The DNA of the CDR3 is TGTGCCAGCAGCTTCGCACGGGACACTGAAGCTTTCTTT.

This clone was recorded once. In DNA, the CDR3 is TGTGCCAGCAGTAGGCGTCGGGAGTTTAATTCACCCCTCCACTTT. Translating gives CASSRRREFNSPLHF. This chain joins TRBV28 and TRBJ1-6; D ambiguous. The germline V and J ends were trimmed by 5 bases and 6 bases, with 14 bases remaining between them. CDR3 size: 15 residues. Germline-derived CDR1 and CDR2 are MDHEN and SYDVKM.

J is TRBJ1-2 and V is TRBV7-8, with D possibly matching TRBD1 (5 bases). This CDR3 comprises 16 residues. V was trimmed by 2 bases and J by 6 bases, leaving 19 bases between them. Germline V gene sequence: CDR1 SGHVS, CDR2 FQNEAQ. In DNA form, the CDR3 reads TGTGCCAGCAGCTTACACCGGACGGACACAACACATGGCTACACCTTC. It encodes CASSLHRTDTTHGYTF.

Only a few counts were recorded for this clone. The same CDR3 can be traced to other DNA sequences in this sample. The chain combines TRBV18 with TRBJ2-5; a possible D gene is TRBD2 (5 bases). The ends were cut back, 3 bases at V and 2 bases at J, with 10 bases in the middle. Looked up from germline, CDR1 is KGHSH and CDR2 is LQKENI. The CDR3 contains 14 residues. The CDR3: CASSPGNRQETQYF. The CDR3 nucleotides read TGTGCCAGCTCACCCGGGAACCGGCAAGAGACCCAGTACTTC.

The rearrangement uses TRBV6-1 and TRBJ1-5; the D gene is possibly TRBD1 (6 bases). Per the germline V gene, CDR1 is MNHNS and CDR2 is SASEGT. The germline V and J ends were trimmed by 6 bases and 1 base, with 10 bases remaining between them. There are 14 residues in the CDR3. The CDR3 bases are TGTGCCAGCAGAAGGACAGCGAGCAATCAGCCCCAGCATTTT. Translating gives CASRRTASNQPQHF.

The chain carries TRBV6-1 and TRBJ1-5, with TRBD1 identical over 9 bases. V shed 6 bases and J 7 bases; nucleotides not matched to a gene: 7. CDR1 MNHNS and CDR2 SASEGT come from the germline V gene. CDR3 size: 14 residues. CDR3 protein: CASSPTGGGQPQHF. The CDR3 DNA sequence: TGTGCCAGCAGCCCGACAGGGGGGGGACAGCCCCAGCATTTT.

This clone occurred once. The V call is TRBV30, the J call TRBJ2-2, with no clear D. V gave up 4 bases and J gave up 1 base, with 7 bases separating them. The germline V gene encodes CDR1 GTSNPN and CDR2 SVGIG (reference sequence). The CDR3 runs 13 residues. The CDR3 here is CAWNSWNTGELFF. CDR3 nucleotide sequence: TGTGCCTGGAACAGCTGGAACACCGGGGAGCTGTTTTTT.

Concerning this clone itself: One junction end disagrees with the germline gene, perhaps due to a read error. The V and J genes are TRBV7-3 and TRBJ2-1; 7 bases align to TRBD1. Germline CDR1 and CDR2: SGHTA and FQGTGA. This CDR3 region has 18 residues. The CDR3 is CASSLTPLGQVPYNEQFF. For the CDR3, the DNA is TGTGCCAGCAGCCTAACCCCTCTTGGACAGGTACCTTACAATGAGCAGTTCTTC. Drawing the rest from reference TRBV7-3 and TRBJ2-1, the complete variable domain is GAGVSQTPSNKVTEKGKYVELRCDPISGHTALYWYRQSLGQGPEFLIYFQGTGAADDSGLPNDRFFAVRPEGSVSTLKIQRTERGDSAVYLCASSLTPLGQVPYNEQFFGPGTRLTVL.

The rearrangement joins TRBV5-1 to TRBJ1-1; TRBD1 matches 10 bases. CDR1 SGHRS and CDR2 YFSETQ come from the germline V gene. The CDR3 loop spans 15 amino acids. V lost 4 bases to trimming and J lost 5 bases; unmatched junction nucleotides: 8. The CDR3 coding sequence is TGCGCCAGCAGCAGACAGGGGGCGAGACATACTGAAGCTTTCTTT. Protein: CASSRQGARHTEAFF.

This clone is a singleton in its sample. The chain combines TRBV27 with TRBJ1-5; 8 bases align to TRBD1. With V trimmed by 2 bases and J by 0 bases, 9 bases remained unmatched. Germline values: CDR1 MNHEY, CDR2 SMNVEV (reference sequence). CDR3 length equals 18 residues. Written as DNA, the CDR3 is TGTGCCAGCAGTTTACTGGGGACAGGACTGTATAGCAATCAGCCCCAGCATTTT. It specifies CASSLLGTGLYSNQPQHF.

The CDR3 loop is CASSRLAGERNEQFF. CDR3 nucleotide sequence: TGTGCCAGCAGTCGACTAGCGGGAGAACGTAATGAGCAGTTCTTC. The chain is built from TRBV27 and TRBJ2-1; the match to TRBD2 covers 12 bases. The germline V gene encodes CDR1 MNHEY and CDR2 SMNVEV (reference sequence). This CDR3 contains 15 residues. The junction had 6 bases not matched to a gene; V was cut back by 5 bases and J by 7 bases.

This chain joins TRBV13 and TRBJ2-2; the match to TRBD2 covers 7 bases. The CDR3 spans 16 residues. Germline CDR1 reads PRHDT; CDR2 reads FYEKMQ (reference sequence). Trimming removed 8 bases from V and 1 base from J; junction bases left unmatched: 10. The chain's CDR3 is CASASVSSGNTGELFF. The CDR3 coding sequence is TGTGCCAGCGCCTCGGTTTCTAGCGGGAACACCGGGGAGCTGTTTTTT.

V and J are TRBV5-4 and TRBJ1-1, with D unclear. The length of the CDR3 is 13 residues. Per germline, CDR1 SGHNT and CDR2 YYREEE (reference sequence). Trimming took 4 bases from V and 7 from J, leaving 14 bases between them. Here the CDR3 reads CASSQRRTVEAFF. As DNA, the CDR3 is TGTGCCAGCAGCCAACGGAGGACGGTTGAAGCTTTCTTT.

This chain's CDR3 is CASSDRLANNEQFF. The CDR3 nucleotides are TGTGCCAGCAGTGATCGTCTAGCGAACAATGAGCAGTTCTTC. The J gene is TRBJ2-1, the V gene TRBV6-6; tentative D call: TRBD2 (6 bases). Germline V lookup: CDR1 MNHNY, CDR2 SVGAGI (reference sequence). Trimming took off 5 bases at V and 5 bases at J, with 13 bases between the two ends. CDR3 length: 14 amino acids.